This TCR beta chain was retrieved from a study of blood T cells in healthy people across ages. This CDR3 spans 15 amino acids. Germline loops: CDR1 MNHNS, CDR2 SASEGT. Deletions cut 4 bases from V and 0 bases from J, with 12 bases between. Study-level results: The unsorted PBMCs prevented any conclusive comparison of naive versus antigen-experienced cells. Diversity was estimated from one million T cells, and these estimates were considered underestimates.

Primed by a sample-barcoded 5' primer and a J-beta primer mix, a second PCR proceeded for 7 to 11 cycles. Unique molecular identifiers of 12 random nucleotides labeled each cDNA. A single record per CDR3 protein comes from TCRdb applying MiXCR to the 5' RACE reads. The sample lists more than 900,000 distinct CDR3 sequences; about 28% were seen once. A note on this clonotype: Antigen unknown. A clone one base away is much larger, so this may be a read error.

The sample also formed part of further work on T cells of mothers and their children. That work contributes: The TCR beta CDR3 read count exceeded 8 million for each mother and was about 3 million for each child.

The chain has TRBV6-1 and TRBJ1-2; D is perhaps TRBD1 (5 bases). This receptor was taken from a woman aged 40-49 years in good health. Sequenced: blood. The CDR3 DNA sequence: TGTGCCAGCAGTGTTGCCGGGACCCCTAACTATGGCTACACCTTC. This codes for CASSVAGTPNYGYTF.